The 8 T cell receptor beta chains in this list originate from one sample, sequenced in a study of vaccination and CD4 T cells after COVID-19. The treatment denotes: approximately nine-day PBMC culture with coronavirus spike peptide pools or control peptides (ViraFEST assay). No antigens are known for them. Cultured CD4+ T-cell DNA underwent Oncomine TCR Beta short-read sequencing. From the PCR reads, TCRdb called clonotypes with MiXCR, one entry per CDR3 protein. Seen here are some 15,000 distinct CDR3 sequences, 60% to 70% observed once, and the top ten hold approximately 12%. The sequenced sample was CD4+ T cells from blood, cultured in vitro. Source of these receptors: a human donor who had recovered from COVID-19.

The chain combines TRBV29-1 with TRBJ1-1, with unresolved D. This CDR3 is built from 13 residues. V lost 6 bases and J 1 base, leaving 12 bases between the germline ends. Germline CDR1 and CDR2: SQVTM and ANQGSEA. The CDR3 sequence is CSVRRWGNTEAFF. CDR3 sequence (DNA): TGCAGCGTACGTCGTTGGGGGAACACTGAAGCTTTCTTT. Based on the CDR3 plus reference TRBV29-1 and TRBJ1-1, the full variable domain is SAVISQKPSRDICQRGTSLTIQCQVDSQVTMMFWYRQQPGQSLTLIATANQGSEATYESGFVIDKFPISRPNLTFSTLTVSNMSPEDSSIYLCSVRRWGNTEAFFGQGTRLTVV.

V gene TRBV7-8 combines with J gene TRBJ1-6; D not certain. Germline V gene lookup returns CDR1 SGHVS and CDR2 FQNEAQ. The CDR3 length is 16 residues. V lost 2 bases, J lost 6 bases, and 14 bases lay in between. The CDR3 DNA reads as TGTGCCAGCAGCTTAATGTGGCGCGGAGGTAATTCACCCCTCCACTTT. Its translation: CASSLMWRGGNSPLHF. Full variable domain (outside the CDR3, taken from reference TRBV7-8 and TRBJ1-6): GAGVSQSPRYKVAKRGQDVALRCDPISGHVSLFWYQQALGQGPEFLTYFQNEAQLDKSGLPSDRFFAERPEGSVSTLKIQRTQQEDSAVYLCASSLMWRGGNSPLHFGNGTRLTVT.

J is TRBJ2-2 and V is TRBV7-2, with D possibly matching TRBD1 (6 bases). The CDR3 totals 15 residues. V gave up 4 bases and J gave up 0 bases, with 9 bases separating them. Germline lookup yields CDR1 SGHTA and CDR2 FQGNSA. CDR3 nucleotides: TGTGCCAGCAGCTCCAGGGGCCCGAACACCGGGGAGCTGTTTTTT. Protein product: CASSSRGPNTGELFF.

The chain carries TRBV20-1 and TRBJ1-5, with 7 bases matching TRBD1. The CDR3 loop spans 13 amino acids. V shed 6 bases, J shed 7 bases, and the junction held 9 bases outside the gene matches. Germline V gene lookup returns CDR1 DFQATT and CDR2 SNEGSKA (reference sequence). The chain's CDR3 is CSAEDRFGQPQHF. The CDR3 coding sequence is TGCAGTGCCGAGGACAGGTTTGGGCAGCCCCAGCATTTT.

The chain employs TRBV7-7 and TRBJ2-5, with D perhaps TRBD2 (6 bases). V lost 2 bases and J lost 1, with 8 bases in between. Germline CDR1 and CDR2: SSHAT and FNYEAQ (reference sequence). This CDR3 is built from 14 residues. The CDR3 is CASSLTGSQETQYF. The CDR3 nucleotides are TGTGCCAGCAGCTTAACCGGGAGCCAAGAGACCCAGTACTTC.

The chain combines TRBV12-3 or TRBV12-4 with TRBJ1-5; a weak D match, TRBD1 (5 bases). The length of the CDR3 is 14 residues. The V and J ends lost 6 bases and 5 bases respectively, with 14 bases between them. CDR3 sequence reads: CASRPGPFDQPQHF. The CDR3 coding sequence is TGTGCCAGCAGACCGGGACCATTCGATCAGCCCCAGCATTTT.

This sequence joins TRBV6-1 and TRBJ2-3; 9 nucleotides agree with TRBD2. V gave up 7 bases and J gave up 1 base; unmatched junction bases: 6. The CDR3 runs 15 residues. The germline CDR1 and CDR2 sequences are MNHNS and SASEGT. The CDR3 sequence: CASTERLAGTDTQYF. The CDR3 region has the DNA TGTGCCAGCACCGAAAGACTAGCGGGCACAGATACGCAGTATTTT.

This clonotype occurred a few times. The CDR3 here is CAWRADMRETQYF. As DNA, the CDR3 is TGTGCCTGGAGGGCCGACATGCGGGAGACCCAGTACTTC. The chain carries TRBV30 and TRBJ2-5; D unresolved. V gave up 3 bases and J gave up 5 bases, with 13 bases separating them. Per germline, CDR1 GTSNPN and CDR2 SVGIG (reference sequence). The CDR3 is made up of 13 amino acids.